One and the same sample provided the 24 T cell receptor beta chains below, sequenced in a study of technical replicates of blood from four donors. The method was immunoSEQ multiplex PCR; TCRdb's version includes in-frame clones alone and lacks a portion of them. The table lists 80,000 or so clones, about 96% of them singletons. Sequenced material: T cells isolated from PBMCs. The receptors originated from a human donor in good health.

The genes are TRBV28 and TRBJ1-5; D not certain. Per germline, CDR1 MDHEN and CDR2 SYDVKM. The CDR3 runs 14 residues. The ends were cut back, 4 bases at V and 9 bases at J, with 16 bases in the middle. The CDR3 DNA reads TGTGCCAGCAGTTCCTCCCCCGCCACAGTGCCCCAGCATTTT. It codes for CASSSSPATVPQHF.

The chain uses TRBV5-1 and TRBJ2-1; 9 bases align to TRBD2. The germline V gene has CDR1 SGHRS and CDR2 YFSETQ. The CDR3 runs 15 residues. With V trimmed by 1 base and J by 8 bases, 7 bases remained unmatched. The CDR3 sequence: CASSLISSGVYEQFF. DNA for the CDR3: TGCGCCAGCAGCTTGATTTCTAGCGGGGTCTATGAGCAGTTCTTC.

The chain has TRBV6-1 and TRBJ2-5; 7 bases are shared with TRBD1. The DNA end favors TRBJ2-7, so the J call may be wrong. Per germline, CDR1 MNHNS and CDR2 SASEGT. The CDR3 covers 15 residues. In DNA, the CDR3 is TGTGCCAGCAGCTCGACCGGGACAGCCTCCTACGAGCAGTACTTC. Protein: CASSSTGTASYEQYF.

This rearrangement joins TRBV10-1 to TRBJ2-7, with no clear D. The CDR3 runs 13 residues. V was pared by 3 bases and J by 2 bases, with 8 bases between. Germline CDR1 reads WNHNN; CDR2 reads SYGVQD (reference sequence). DNA of the CDR3: TGCGCCAGCAGTGACAGGAACACCTACGAGCAGTACTTC. Its translation is CASSDRNTYEQYF.

The V and J genes are TRBV9 and TRBJ2-6; 10 bases fit TRBD2. The J segment lost 3 bases and the V segment lost 6 bases, leaving 15 bases of the junction unmatched. Germline V gives CDR1 SGDLS, CDR2 YYNGEE. The CDR3 is made up of 19 amino acids. The CDR3 DNA reads TGTGCCAGCACCCGGGGAGCGGGGGGGCTCCTAGGTGGGGCCAACGTCCTGACTTTC. Translating gives CASTRGAGGLLGGANVLTF.

The CDR3 loop is CASSPYTTYGYTF. CDR3 nucleotide sequence: TGTGCCAGCAGCCCCTATACCACTTATGGCTACACCTTC. The chain employs TRBV11-2 and TRBJ1-2; no clear D. Trimming took 5 bases from V and 5 from J, leaving 12 bases between them. CDR3 length equals 13 residues. Germline values: CDR1 SGHAT, CDR2 FQNNGV.

The chain employs TRBV2 and TRBJ2-2, with D perhaps matching TRBD2 (5 bases). Trimming took 2 bases from V and 2 from J, leaving 9 bases between them. This CDR3 is built from 15 residues. Per germline, CDR1 SNHLY and CDR2 FYNNEI. CDR3 residues: CASSERRANTGELFF. The CDR3 bases are TGTGCCAGCAGTGAAAGGCGGGCCAACACCGGGGAGCTGTTTTTT.

This clone has a single count. The chain employs TRBV4-1 and TRBJ2-5; a possible D gene is TRBD1 (5 bases). This CDR3 region has 14 residues. From germline, CDR1 is MGHRA and CDR2 YSYEKL. Trimming shortened V by 1 base and J by 1 base, and 7 bases separated the two germline ends. The CDR3 is CASSQGQFQETQYF. The CDR3, as DNA: TGCGCCAGCAGCCAAGGACAGTTCCAAGAGACCCAGTACTTC.

The chain couples TRBV29-1 to TRBJ1-5, with 7 bases aligning to TRBD1. This CDR3 is 13 amino acids long. Germline V CDR1 and CDR2: SQVTM, ANQGSEA. V lost 4 bases, J lost 1 base, and 1 base stayed unmatched. The CDR3 DNA reads as TGCAGCGTTGCCAGGGGGAGCAATCAGCCCCAGCATTTT. It encodes CSVARGSNQPQHF.

The genes are TRBV19 and TRBJ1-5; maybe TRBD1 (5 bases). The CDR3 extends over 17 amino acids. Trimming stripped 0 bases from V and 0 bases from J, with 12 bases between. The germline V gene encodes CDR1 LNHDA and CDR2 SQIVND (reference sequence). As DNA, the CDR3 is TGTGCCAGTAGTATAGATCAAGGACATTATAGCAATCAGCCCCAGCATTTT. This translates into CASSIDQGHYSNQPQHF.

This clone was recorded once. CDR3 loop: CASSLATGLGTEAFF. For the CDR3, the DNA is TGTGCCAGCAGCTTAGCTACAGGGCTGGGAACTGAAGCTTTCTTT. The V gene is TRBV7-8, the J gene TRBJ1-1; maybe TRBD1 (6 bases). Per the germline V gene, CDR1 is SGHVS and CDR2 is FQNEAQ. Trimming took off 0 bases at V and 5 bases at J, with 13 bases between the two ends. The CDR3 runs to 15 residues.

J is TRBJ2-7 and V is TRBV28; 10 positions match TRBD1. V lost 6 bases and J lost 4; bases outside the gene matches: 6. The CDR3 spans 14 residues. From germline, CDR1 is MDHEN and CDR2 SYDVKM. CDR3 sequence: CASSGDRGVYEQYF. The CDR3 DNA is TGTGCCAGCAGCGGGGACAGGGGTGTGTACGAGCAGTACTTC.

This chain joins TRBV7-8 and TRBJ2-7, with D perhaps matching TRBD1 (7 bases). This CDR3 is 15 amino acids long. The germline V gene encodes CDR1 SGHVS and CDR2 FQNEAQ. Deletions cut 6 bases from V and 3 bases from J, with 18 bases between. CDR3 amino acids: CASSLKGAGFYEQYF. The CDR3 nucleotides read TGTGCCAGCAGTTTAAAGGGGGCGGGGTTCTACGAGCAGTACTTC.

The chain joins TRBV19 to TRBJ1-5, with 11 bases fitting TRBD1. The V gene end was trimmed by 5 bases and the J gene end by 3 bases; junction bases not matched to a gene: 12. The CDR3 runs 18 residues. CDR1 and CDR2 from the germline V gene are LNHDA and SQIVND (reference sequence). CDR3 in amino acids: CASSPRGTGGMFNQPQHF. CDR3 DNA: TGTGCCAGTAGTCCGAGGGGGACAGGGGGGATGTTCAATCAGCCCCAGCATTTT.

The rearrangement links TRBV15 to TRBJ1-3; D is uncertain. This CDR3 comprises 18 residues. V lost 0 bases to trimming and J lost 1 base, with 16 bases between them. In germline, CDR1 is LNHNV, CDR2 YYDKDF (reference sequence). The CDR3 region has the DNA TGTGCCACCAGCAGAGAACAGATCCCCTTTCGGTCTGGAAACACCATATATTTT. Amino acid sequence: CATSREQIPFRSGNTIYF.

This chain links TRBV11-2 with TRBJ2-3; 10 bases line up with TRBD2. The germline CDR1 and CDR2 sequences are SGHAT and FQNNGV. The CDR3 loop spans 16 amino acids. V lost 5 bases, J lost 2 bases, and 7 bases stayed unmatched. CDR3 loop: CASSRTGTSVTDTQYF. The DNA for the CDR3 is TGTGCCAGCAGCCGGACCGGGACTAGCGTCACAGATACGCAGTATTTT.

V is TRBV6-5 and J is TRBJ1-1; no reliable D call. This CDR3 is 14 amino acids long. The germline CDR1 and CDR2 sequences are MNHEY and SVGAGI. Trimming removed 6 bases at V and 1 base at J, with 12 bases between. The CDR3 loop reads CASRERRGNTEAFF. CDR3 coding DNA: TGTGCCAGCAGGGAACGACGGGGGAACACTGAAGCTTTCTTT.

The J gene is TRBJ2-1, the V gene TRBV27, with 8 bases that match TRBD2. CDR1 and CDR2 (germline): MNHEY, SMNVEV (reference sequence). V lost 5 bases and J lost 7; bases outside the gene matches: 7. The CDR3 has 14 amino acids. DNA for the CDR3: TGTGCCAGCAGTCAGCGGGAGCGTCATAATGAGCAGTTCTTC. Translation: CASSQRERHNEQFF.

The chain carries TRBV6-1 and TRBJ2-2; D not certain. The ends were cut back, 2 bases at V and 2 bases at J, with 9 bases in the middle. CDR1 MNHNS and CDR2 SASEGT come from the germline V gene. The CDR3 has 15 residues. CDR3 DNA sequence: TGTGCCAGCAGTGAATGGCCCAGAAACACCGGGGAGCTGTTTTTT. It yields the protein CASSEWPRNTGELFF.

The chain has TRBV29-1 and TRBJ2-1; TRBD2 agrees at 9 bases. The trim removed 4 bases at V and 7 bases at J, leaving 14 bases unmatched. The CDR3 sequence is 16 residues long. The germline CDR1 and CDR2 sequences are SQVTM and ANQGSEA. CDR3 amino acids: CSVARGGEGPTNEQFF. The CDR3, as DNA: TGCAGCGTTGCGCGCGGGGGGGAGGGTCCTACGAATGAGCAGTTCTTC.

The rearrangement uses TRBV11-3 and TRBJ2-7; 10 nucleotides agree with TRBD1. The CDR3 length is 14 residues. Per germline, CDR1 SGHNT and CDR2 YENEEA. The junction had 5 bases not matched to a gene; V was cut back by 5 bases and J by 4 bases. The CDR3 region is CASSKGQGSYEQYF. CDR3 nucleotide sequence: TGTGCCAGCAGCAAGGGACAGGGGTCGTACGAGCAGTACTTC.

This rearrangement joins TRBV6-5 to TRBJ1-1; maybe TRBD1 (5 bases). The CDR3 contains 12 residues. CDR1 MNHEY and CDR2 SVGAGI come from the germline V gene. V lost 2 bases to trimming and J lost 11 bases, with 12 bases between them. Here the CDR3 reads CASSYGRGGAFF. The CDR3 DNA reads as TGTGCCAGCAGTTACGGGAGGGGTGGTGCTTTCTTT.

CDR3 residues: CASSHSNQPQHF. The DNA for the CDR3 is TGTGCCAGCAGCCATAGCAATCAGCCCCAGCATTTT. The rearrangement uses TRBV6-5 and TRBJ1-5, with unresolved D. The length of the CDR3 is 12 residues. Trimming stripped 6 bases from V and 0 bases from J, with 3 bases between. Germline CDR1 MNHEY, CDR2 SVGAGI.

V is TRBV5-1 and J is TRBJ2-2; D perhaps matches TRBD2 (5 bases). The germline gives CDR1 SGHRS, CDR2 YFSETQ. CDR3 length: 14 amino acids. V lost 3 bases and J 2 bases, leaving 8 bases between the germline ends. CDR3 amino acids: CASSSTSNTGELFF. The CDR3 DNA is TGCGCCAGCAGCTCCACTAGTAACACCGGGGAGCTGTTTTTT.